The 8 T cell receptor beta chains in this list originate from one sample, sequenced in a study of cytomegalovirus exposure and HLA in healthy donors. Sequencing used immunoSEQ multiplex PCR; TCRdb keeps in-frame clones, though not all of them. This repertoire shows tens of thousands of clones, roughly 94% found once; its top ten account for 3% to 3.5%. Sequencing used PBMCs. These receptors all stem from a woman between 18 and 29 years old in good health and CMV-seropositive.

The V gene is TRBV18, the J gene TRBJ2-7; 9 nucleotides align to TRBD2. The CDR3 contains 17 residues. CDR1 and CDR2 from the germline V gene are KGHSH and LQKENI. The J segment lost 4 bases and the V segment lost 1 base, leaving 11 bases of the junction unmatched. The CDR3 region is CASSPRGAGGSSYEQYF. In DNA form, the CDR3 reads TGTGCCAGCTCACCACGGGGAGCGGGGGGCTCTTCATACGAGCAGTACTTC.

This chain joins TRBV6-5 and TRBJ1-2, with D uncertain. The ends were cut back, 0 bases at V and 8 bases at J, with 13 bases in the middle. The CDR3 extends over 14 amino acids. Germline lookup yields CDR1 MNHEY and CDR2 SVGAGI. The CDR3 sequence is CASSYSTGIGGYTF. The CDR3 region has the DNA TGTGCCAGCAGTTACTCGACCGGGATAGGAGGCTACACCTTC.

The V gene is TRBV27, the J gene TRBJ1-1, with TRBD1 identical over 12 bases. CDR3 length: 16 amino acids. Germline loops: CDR1 MNHEY, CDR2 SMNVEV (reference sequence). Losses at the gene ends were 7 bases for V and 5 bases for J; bases not matched to a gene: 11. CDR3 in DNA: TGTGCCAGCAACCCTGGGACAGGGGGCGCGGGGACTGAAGCTTTCTTT. Its translation is CASNPGTGGAGTEAFF.

V and J are TRBV4-2 and TRBJ1-1, with 7 bases fitting TRBD1. Germline V gene sequence: CDR1 LGHNA, CDR2 YNFKEQ. CDR3 size: 16 residues. V was pared by 0 bases and J by 6 bases, with 10 bases of the junction left unmatched. The CDR3 sequence is CASSQEVGTAGPEAFF. CDR3 DNA: TGTGCCAGCAGCCAAGAAGTAGGGACAGCGGGCCCTGAAGCTTTCTTT.

This rearrangement joins TRBV7-8 to TRBJ1-2; 11 bases match TRBD1. The CDR3 length is 17 residues. The junction had 9 bases not matched to a gene; V was cut back by 5 bases and J by 1 base. Germline V CDR1 and CDR2: SGHVS, FQNEAQ. CDR3 amino acids: CASSPGTGGFVNYGYTF. In DNA, the CDR3 is TGTGCCAGCAGCCCGGGGACAGGGGGGTTTGTTAACTATGGCTACACCTTC.

V gene TRBV19 combines with J gene TRBJ2-1; 7 nucleotides match TRBD1. The CDR3 runs to 15 residues. The V gene end was trimmed by 6 bases and the J gene end by 5 bases; junction bases not matched to a gene: 10. Germline V gene lookup returns CDR1 LNHDA and CDR2 SQIVND (reference sequence). CDR3 nucleotides: TGTGCCAGTAGATCGCTCGGGACAGCAAACAATGAGCAGTTCTTC. This sequence encodes CASRSLGTANNEQFF.

The chain links TRBV19 to TRBJ1-2; D is perhaps TRBD1 (5 bases). V lost 10 bases and J lost 0, with 24 bases in between. Germline assignment: CDR1 LNHDA and CDR2 SQIVND (reference sequence). This CDR3 is built from 17 residues. The CDR3, as DNA: TGTGCCACCCAAGGGGCCCGAGAACAGATCACTAACTATGGCTACACCTTC. It yields the protein CATQGAREQITNYGYTF.

This clone was seen only once. V usage is TRBV7-3 and J usage is TRBJ2-5, with D possibly matching TRBD1 (7 bases). Trimming removed 2 bases from V and 4 bases from J, with 17 bases in between. Germline V gene data show CDR1 as SGHTA and CDR2 as FQGTGA. This CDR3 comprises 16 residues. CDR3 sequence (DNA): TGTGCCAGCAGCTTAGCGGGGTTGAGGACAGGAGAGACCCAGTACTTC. Amino acids: CASSLAGLRTGETQYF.